This TCR beta chain was sequenced in a study of blood T cell repertoires in COVID-19. Study at large: Collection of acute and convalescent COVID-19 samples took place in the United States, Italy and Spain. Nucleic acid was either cDNA or gDNA, and it came from T cells, B-cell-depleted T cells, or PBMCs.

This CDR3 has 15 residues. From germline, CDR1 is MDHEN and CDR2 SYDVKM. J was trimmed by 3 bases and V by 5 bases; bases with no gene match: 9. In the study's own analysis: Reference gene primer amplification gave nucleated cell count estimates. The assay was immunoSEQ multiplex PCR, and TCRdb's table has in-frame clones only and misses some. V and J calls and clone size are given by that table; D and trimming were obtained from the DNA. The sample carries approximately 210,000 clones, 70% to 90% recorded once. The sequence derives from a woman aged 70-85 years with acute or convalescent COVID-19. The rearrangement uses TRBV28 and TRBJ2-5; 7 bases fit TRBD2. Specimen: peripheral blood. As DNA, the CDR3 is TGTGCCAGCAGTCCGAGGTCTAGCGGCGAAGAGACCCAGTACTTC. It is translated as CASSPRSSGEETQYF.